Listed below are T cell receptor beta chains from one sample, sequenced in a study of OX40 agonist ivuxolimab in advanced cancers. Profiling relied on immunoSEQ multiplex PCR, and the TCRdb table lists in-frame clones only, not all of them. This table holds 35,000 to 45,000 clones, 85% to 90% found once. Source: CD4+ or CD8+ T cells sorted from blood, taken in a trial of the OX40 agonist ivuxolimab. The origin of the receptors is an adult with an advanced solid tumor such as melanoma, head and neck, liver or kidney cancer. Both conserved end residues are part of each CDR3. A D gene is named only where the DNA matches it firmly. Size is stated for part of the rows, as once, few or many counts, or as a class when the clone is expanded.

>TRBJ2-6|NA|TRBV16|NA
CASSQASGANVLTF
TGTGCCAGCAGCCAAGCGTCTGGGGCCAACGTCCTGACTTTC
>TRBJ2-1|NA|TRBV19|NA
CASSIAAGTKFF
TGTGCCAGTAGTATAGCCGCGGGTACGAAGTTCTTC
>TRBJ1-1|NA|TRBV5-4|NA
CASSLGGATRSGSYTEAFF
TGTGCCAGCAGCTTGGGAGGGGCGACGAGGTCAGGTTCTTACACTGAAGCTTTCTTT
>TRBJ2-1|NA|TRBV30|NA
CAWSRFRAFSSYNEQFF
TGTGCCTGGAGTAGGTTTAGGGCCTTCAGCTCCTACAATGAGCAGTTCTTC
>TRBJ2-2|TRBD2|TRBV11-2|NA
CASRTSGGAGELFF
TGTGCCAGCAGGACTAGCGGGGGGGCCGGGGAGCTGTTTTTT
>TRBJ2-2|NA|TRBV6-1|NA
CASSEAVRVPGELFF
TGTGCCAGCAGTGAAGCGGTTAGGGTTCCCGGGGAGCTGTTTTTT
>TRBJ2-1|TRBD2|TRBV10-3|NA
CAISPTAGRAKDEQFF
TGTGCCATCAGCCCGACTGCCGGGAGGGCCAAGGATGAGCAGTTCTTC
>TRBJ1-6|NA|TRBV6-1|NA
CASSESNSPLHF
TGTGCCAGCAGTGAAAGCAATTCACCCCTCCACTTT
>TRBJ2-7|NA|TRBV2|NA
CASSEDRFSYEQYF
TGTGCCAGCAGTGAGGACAGATTTTCCTACGAGCAGTACTTC
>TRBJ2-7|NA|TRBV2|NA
CASSYRAESYEQYF
TGTGCCAGCAGTTATCGGGCCGAATCCTACGAGCAGTACTTC
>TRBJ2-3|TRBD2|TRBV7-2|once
CASSLVAGGSTDTQYF
TGTGCCAGCAGCTTAGTGGCGGGGGGAAGCACAGATACGCAGTATTTT
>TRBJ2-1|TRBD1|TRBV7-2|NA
CASSAGQGAHEQFF
TGTGCCAGCAGCGCGGGACAGGGGGCCCATGAGCAGTTCTTC
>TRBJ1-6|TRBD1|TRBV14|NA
CASSPGQGFSPLHF
TGTGCCAGCAGCCCGGGACAGGGGTTTTCACCCCTCCACTTT
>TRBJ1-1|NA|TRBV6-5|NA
CASSYSRGAGTEAFF
TGTGCCAGCAGTTACTCGAGAGGGGCAGGGACTGAAGCTTTCTTT
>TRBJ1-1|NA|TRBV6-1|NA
CASSENVGGAGVGTEAFF
TGTGCCAGCAGTGAAAACGTTGGAGGGGCAGGGGTGGGCACTGAAGCTTTCTTT
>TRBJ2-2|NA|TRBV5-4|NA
CASTVDPANTGELFF
TGTGCCAGCACGGTGGATCCCGCGAACACCGGGGAGCTGTTTTTT
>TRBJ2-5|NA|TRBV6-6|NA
CASSYSEAQYF
TGTGCCAGCAGTTACTCGGAGGCCCAGTACTTC
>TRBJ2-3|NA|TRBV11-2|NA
CASSLGWGTDTQYF
TGTGCCAGCAGCTTGGGCTGGGGAACAGATACGCAGTATTTT
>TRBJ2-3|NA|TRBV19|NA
CASSIARGTDTQYF
TGTGCCAGTAGTATAGCCCGGGGGACAGATACGCAGTATTTT
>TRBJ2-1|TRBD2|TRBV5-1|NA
CASGWTSQGGEQFF
TGCGCCAGCGGCTGGACTAGCCAGGGAGGTGAGCAGTTCTTC
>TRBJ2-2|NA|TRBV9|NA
CASSVDPGWSGELFF
TGTGCCAGCAGCGTAGACCCAGGGTGGTCCGGGGAGCTGTTTTTT
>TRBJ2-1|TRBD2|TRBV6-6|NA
CASSLLAGGPNEQFF
TGTGCCAGCAGTCTACTAGCGGGGGGGCCGAATGAGCAGTTCTTC
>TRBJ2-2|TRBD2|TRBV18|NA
CASSPNALAGGTGELFF
TGTGCCAGCTCACCAAATGCGTTAGCGGGAGGCACCGGGGAGCTGTTTTTT
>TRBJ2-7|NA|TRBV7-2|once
CASSGGSGSYEQYF
TGTGCCAGCTCCGGGGGCTCGGGCTCCTACGAGCAGTACTTC
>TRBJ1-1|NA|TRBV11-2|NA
CASSLGNMNTEAFF
TGTGCCAGCAGCTTAGGAAATATGAACACTGAAGCTTTCTTT
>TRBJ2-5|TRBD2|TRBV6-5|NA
CASSYSTSGGQETQYF
TGTGCCAGCAGTTACTCGACTAGCGGGGGCCAAGAGACCCAGTACTTC
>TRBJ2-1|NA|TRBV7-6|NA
CASSLVGPENEQFF
TGTGCCAGCAGCTTAGTAGGTCCTGAGAATGAGCAGTTCTTC
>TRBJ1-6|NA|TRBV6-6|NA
CASSRRGTNSPLHF
TGTGCCAGCAGTCGCCGGGGGACTAATTCACCCCTCCACTTT
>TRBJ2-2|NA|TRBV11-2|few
CASSSSQGTGELFF
TGTGCCAGCAGCTCCTCCCAGGGAACCGGGGAGCTGTTTTTT
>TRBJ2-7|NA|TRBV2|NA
CASSERWQSYEQYF
TGTGCCAGCAGTGAACGATGGCAGTCCTACGAGCAGTACTTC
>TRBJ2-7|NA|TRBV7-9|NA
CASSLTRGSYEQYF
TGTGCCAGCAGCTTAACAAGGGGGAGCTACGAGCAGTACTTC
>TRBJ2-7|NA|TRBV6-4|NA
CAGRRGVSHEQYF
TGTGCCGGCAGGAGGGGGGTCTCCCACGAGCAGTACTTC
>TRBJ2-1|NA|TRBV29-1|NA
CSVATGYYNEQFF
TGCAGCGTTGCCACAGGGTATTACAATGAGCAGTTCTTC
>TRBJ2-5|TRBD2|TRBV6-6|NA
CASSNLSGGHETQYF
TGTGCCAGCAGTAATCTGAGCGGGGGGCACGAGACCCAGTACTTC
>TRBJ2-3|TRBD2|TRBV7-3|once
CASSAASGYTDTQYF
TGTGCCAGCAGCGCCGCTAGCGGGTACACAGATACGCAGTATTTT
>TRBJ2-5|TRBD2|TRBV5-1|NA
CASSWGSSGSGETQYF
TGCGCCAGCAGCTGGGGGTCTAGCGGGAGTGGGGAGACCCAGTACTTC
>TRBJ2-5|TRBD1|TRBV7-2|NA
CASSLAGTGEETQYF
TGTGCCAGCAGCCTAGCCGGGACAGGGGAAGAGACCCAGTACTTC
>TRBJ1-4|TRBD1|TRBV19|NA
CASSTGDRRVLFF
TGTGCCAGTAGCACAGGGGACAGGAGGGTTCTTTTTTTT
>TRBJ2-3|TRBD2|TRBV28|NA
CASSYGTSGSVSDTQYF
TGTGCCAGCAGTTACGGGACTAGCGGGAGTGTCTCAGATACGCAGTATTTT
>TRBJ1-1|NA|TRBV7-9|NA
CASSLGLGAEIMNTEAFF
TGTGCCAGCAGCTTAGGTTTAGGTGCAGAAATCATGAACACTGAAGCTTTCTTT
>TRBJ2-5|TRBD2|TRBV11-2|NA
CASRPAGGSQETQYF
TGTGCCAGCAGGCCAGCGGGGGGGTCCCAAGAGACCCAGTACTTC
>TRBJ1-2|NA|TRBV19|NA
CASSFAGNYGYTF
TGTGCCAGTAGTTTTGCAGGGAACTATGGCTACACCTTC
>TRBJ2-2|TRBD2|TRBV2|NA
CASSDTSGWSTGELFF
TGTGCCAGCAGTGACACTAGCGGGTGGAGCACCGGGGAGCTGTTTTTT
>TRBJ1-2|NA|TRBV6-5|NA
CASRRITVNYGYTF
TGTGCCAGCAGGAGAATAACAGTTAACTATGGCTACACCTTC
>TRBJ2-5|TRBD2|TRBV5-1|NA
CASKPLAGGQEAQYF
TGCGCCAGCAAACCCCTCGCGGGGGGCCAAGAGGCCCAGTACTTC
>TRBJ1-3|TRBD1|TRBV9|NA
CASSATPGTDNSGNTIYF
TGTGCCAGCAGCGCCACCCCCGGGACAGATAACTCTGGAAACACCATATATTTT
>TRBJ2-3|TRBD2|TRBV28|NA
CASTTSGASTDTQYF
TGTGCCAGCACGACTAGCGGGGCTAGCACAGATACGCAGTATTTT
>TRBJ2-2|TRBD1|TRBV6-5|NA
CASSRGQNGELFF
TGTGCCAGCAGTAGGGGGCAAAACGGGGAGCTGTTTTTT
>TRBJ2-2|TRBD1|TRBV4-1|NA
CASSYDRENGELFF
TGCGCCAGCAGCTACGACAGGGAAAACGGGGAGCTGTTTTTT
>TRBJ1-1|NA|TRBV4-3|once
CASSQAGTNTEAFF
TGCGCCAGCAGCCAAGCCGGGACCAACACTGAAGCTTTCTTT
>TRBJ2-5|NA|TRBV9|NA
CASSVLQGSETQYF
TGTGCCAGCAGCGTCCTTCAGGGGTCAGAGACCCAGTACTTC
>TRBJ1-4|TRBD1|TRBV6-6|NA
CASSYSGGGLEKLFF
TGTGCCAGCAGTTACTCTGGAGGGGGCCTTGAAAAACTGTTTTTT
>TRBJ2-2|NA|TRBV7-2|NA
CASSLASTGELFF
TGTGCCAGCAGCTTGGCCTCCACCGGGGAGCTGTTTTTT
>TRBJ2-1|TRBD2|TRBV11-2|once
CASSGLAGNGLLEQFF
TGTGCCAGCAGCGGACTAGCGGGAAACGGTTTATTGGAGCAGTTCTTC
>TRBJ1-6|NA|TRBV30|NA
CAWGIFSYNSPLHF
TGTGCCTGGGGGATATTCTCCTATAATTCACCCCTCCACTTT
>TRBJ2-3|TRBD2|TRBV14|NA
CASSPYSSGGAYF
TGTGCCAGCAGCCCCTACTCTAGCGGGGGTGCGTATTTT